The 7 T cell receptor beta chains given below trace back to one sample, sequenced in a study of blood T cell repertoires in COVID-19. TCRdb's table, derived via immunoSEQ multiplex PCR, lists solely in-frame clones and lacks some. The data contain more than 250,000 clones, around 82% of them seen just once; the ten biggest clones take up about 1.2%. Sequenced input: peripheral blood. The receptors come from a woman between 45 and 60 years old with acute or convalescent COVID-19.

V and J are TRBV27 and TRBJ1-1; a possible D gene is TRBD1 (6 bases). The V gene's germline CDR1 is MNHEY and CDR2 SMNVEV (reference sequence). CDR3 size: 14 residues. The V and J ends lost 2 bases and 4 bases respectively, with 11 bases between them. The CDR3: CASSLPGALTEAFF. The CDR3 DNA follows: TGTGCCAGCAGTTTACCAGGGGCCCTCACTGAAGCTTTCTTT.

DNA of the CDR3: TGTGCCTGGTCCCGGACAGTTAGCAATCAGCCCCAGCATTTT. Protein product: CAWSRTVSNQPQHF. The chain has TRBV30 and TRBJ1-5, with TRBD1 as a possible D gene (6 bases). CDR3 length equals 14 residues. V lost 5 bases, J lost 0 bases, and 11 bases lay in between. The V gene's germline CDR1 is GTSNPN and CDR2 SVGIG (reference sequence). Combining the CDR3 with reference TRBV30 and TRBJ1-5 gives the whole variable domain SQTIHQWPATLVQPVGSPLSLECTVEGTSNPNLYWYRQAAGRGLQLLFYSVGIGQISSEVPQNLSASRPQDRQFILSSKKLLLSDSGFYLCAWSRTVSNQPQHFGDGTRLSIL.

This clone appeared once. This CDR3 is also generated by other DNA sequences in the sample. V usage is TRBV7-9 and J usage is TRBJ1-4; no definite D call. The CDR3 loop spans 12 amino acids. Germline V CDR1 and CDR2: SEHNR, FQNEAQ (reference sequence). The ends were cut back, 1 base at V and 8 bases at J, with 5 bases in the middle. The CDR3 nucleotides read TGTGCCAGCAGCTTAGGGGCCGAAAAACTGTTTTTT. The encoded protein is CASSLGAEKLFF. The full variable domain, completed using reference TRBV7-9 and TRBJ1-4, is DTGVSQNPRHKITKRGQNVTFRCDPISEHNRLYWYRQTLGQGPEFLTYFQNEAQLEKSRLLSDRFSAERPKGSFSTLEIQRTEQGDSAMYLCASSLGAEKLFFGSGTQLSVL.

The chain recombines TRBV19 with TRBJ1-2; 9 nucleotides line up with TRBD1. Germline V CDR1 and CDR2: LNHDA, SQIVND (reference sequence). CDR3 length equals 14 residues. After removal of 5 bases from V and 2 bases from J, the junction contained 3 bases not matched to a gene. The CDR3, as DNA: TGTGCCAGTAGTTCGACAGGGGGGAACTATGGCTACACCTTC. This codes for CASSSTGGNYGYTF.

V gene TRBV30 combines with J gene TRBJ1-2; tentative D call: TRBD1 (6 bases). CDR3 size: 13 residues. V shed 3 bases and J shed 2 bases, with 10 bases lying between them. CDR1 is GTSNPN and CDR2 is SVGIG in the germline V gene (reference sequence). For the CDR3, the DNA is TGTGCCTGGAGGGCAGGGGACAACTATGGCTACACCTTC. Translated: CAWRAGDNYGYTF.

The chain uses TRBV3-1 (or the pseudogene TRBV3-2) and TRBJ1-2; 12 nucleotides line up with TRBD1. This CDR3 has 19 residues. The germline V gene has CDR1 LGHDT and CDR2 YNNKEL (reference sequence). The V gene end was trimmed by 0 bases and the J gene end by 4 bases; junction bases not matched to a gene: 12. CDR3 DNA: TGTGCCAGCAGCCAAGATTTATGGGACAGGGGGCTCCTTGGCTATGGCTACACCTTC. Protein: CASSQDLWDRGLLGYGYTF.

The CDR3 sequence is CASRAHRDTEAFF. Here the CDR3 DNA reads TGTGCCAGCAGGGCCCACAGGGACACTGAAGCTTTCTTT. This chain connects TRBV2 to TRBJ1-1, with a weak D call TRBD1 (6 bases). The CDR3 is made up of 13 amino acids. Trimming took off 6 bases at V and 3 bases at J, with 11 bases between the two ends. Looked up from germline, CDR1 is SNHLY and CDR2 is FYNNEI.